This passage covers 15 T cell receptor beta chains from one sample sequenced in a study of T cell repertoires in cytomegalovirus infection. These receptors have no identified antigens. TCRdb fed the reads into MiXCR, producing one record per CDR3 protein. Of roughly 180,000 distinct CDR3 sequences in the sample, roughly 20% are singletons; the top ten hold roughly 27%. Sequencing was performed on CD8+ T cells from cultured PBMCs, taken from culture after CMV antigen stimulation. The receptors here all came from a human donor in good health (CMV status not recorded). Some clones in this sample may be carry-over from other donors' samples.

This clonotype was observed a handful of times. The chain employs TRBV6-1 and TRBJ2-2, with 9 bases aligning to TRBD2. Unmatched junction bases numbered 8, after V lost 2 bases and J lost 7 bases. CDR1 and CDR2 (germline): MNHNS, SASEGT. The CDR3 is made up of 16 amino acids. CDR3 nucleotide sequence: TGTGCCAGCAGTGAACTCCTCAAAGCGGGGGGCGGGGAGCTGTTTTTT. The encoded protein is CASSELLKAGGGELFF.

CDR3 in DNA: TGTGCCAGCAGTTTATTACGGACTGGACAAGATACGCAGTATTTT. It codes for CASSLLRTGQDTQYF. This rearrangement joins TRBV28 to TRBJ2-3; D may match TRBD1 or TRBD2 (5 bases each). Germline CDR1 is MDHEN and CDR2 is SYDVKM. This CDR3 is 15 amino acids long. V was trimmed by 1 base and J by 5 bases, leaving 13 bases between them.

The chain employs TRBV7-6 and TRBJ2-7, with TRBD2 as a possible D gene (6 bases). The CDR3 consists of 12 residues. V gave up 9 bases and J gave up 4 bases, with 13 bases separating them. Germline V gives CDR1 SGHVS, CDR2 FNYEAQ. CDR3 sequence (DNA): TGTGCCAGTGTTGGCGGGACTTACGAGCAGTACTTC. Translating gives CASVGGTYEQYF.

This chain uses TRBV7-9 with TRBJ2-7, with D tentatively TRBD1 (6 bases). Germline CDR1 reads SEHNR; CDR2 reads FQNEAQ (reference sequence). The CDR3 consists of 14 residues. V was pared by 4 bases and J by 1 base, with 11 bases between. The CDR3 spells CASSSFGQSYEQYF. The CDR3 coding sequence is TGTGCCAGCAGCTCCTTTGGACAGTCCTACGAGCAGTACTTC.

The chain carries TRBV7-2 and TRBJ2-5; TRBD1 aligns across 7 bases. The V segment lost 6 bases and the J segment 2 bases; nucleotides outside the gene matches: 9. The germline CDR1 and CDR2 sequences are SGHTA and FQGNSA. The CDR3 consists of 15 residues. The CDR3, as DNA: TGTGCCAGCAGAGGGACAGAATTACTGCAAGAGACCCAGTACTTC. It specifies CASRGTELLQETQYF. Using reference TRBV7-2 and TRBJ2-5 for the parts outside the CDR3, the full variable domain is GAGVSQSPSNKVTEKGKDVELRCDPISGHTALYWYRQSLGQGLEFLIYFQGNSAPDKSGLPSDRFSAERTGGSVSTLTIQRTQQEDSAVYLCASRGTELLQETQYFGPGTRLLVL.

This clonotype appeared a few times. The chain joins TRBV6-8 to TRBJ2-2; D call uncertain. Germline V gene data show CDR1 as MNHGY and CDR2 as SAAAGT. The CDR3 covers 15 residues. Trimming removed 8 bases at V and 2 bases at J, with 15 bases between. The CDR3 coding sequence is TGTGCCAGCTCCATAGAGCAGGTCAACACCGGGGAGCTGTTTTTT. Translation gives CASSIEQVNTGELFF.

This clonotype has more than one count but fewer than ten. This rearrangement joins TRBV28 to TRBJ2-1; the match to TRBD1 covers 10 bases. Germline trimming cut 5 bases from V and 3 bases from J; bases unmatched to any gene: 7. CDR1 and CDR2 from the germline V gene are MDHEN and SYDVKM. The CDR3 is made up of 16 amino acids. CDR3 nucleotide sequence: TGTGCCAGCAGTAGTCGTCGGACAGGGGGCTACAATGAGCAGTTCTTC. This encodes CASSSRRTGGYNEQFF.

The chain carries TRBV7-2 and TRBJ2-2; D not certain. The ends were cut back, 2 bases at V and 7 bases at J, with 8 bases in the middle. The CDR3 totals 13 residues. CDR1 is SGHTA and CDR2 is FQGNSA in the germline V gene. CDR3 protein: CASSLMTGGELFF. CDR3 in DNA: TGTGCCAGCAGCTTAATGACGGGCGGGGAGCTGTTTTTT.

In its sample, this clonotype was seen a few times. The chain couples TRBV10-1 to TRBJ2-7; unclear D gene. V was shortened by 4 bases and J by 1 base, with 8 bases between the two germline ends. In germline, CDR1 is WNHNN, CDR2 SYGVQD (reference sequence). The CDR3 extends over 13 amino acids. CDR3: CASSGKDSYEQYF. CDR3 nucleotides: TGCGCCAGCAGTGGGAAGGATTCCTACGAGCAGTACTTC.

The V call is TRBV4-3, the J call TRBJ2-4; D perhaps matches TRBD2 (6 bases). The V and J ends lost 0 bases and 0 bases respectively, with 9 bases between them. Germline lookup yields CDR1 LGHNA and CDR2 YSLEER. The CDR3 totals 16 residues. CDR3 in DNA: TGCGCCAGCAGCCAAGATCCAGCGGGAGCCAAAAACATTCAGTACTTC. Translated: CASSQDPAGAKNIQYF.

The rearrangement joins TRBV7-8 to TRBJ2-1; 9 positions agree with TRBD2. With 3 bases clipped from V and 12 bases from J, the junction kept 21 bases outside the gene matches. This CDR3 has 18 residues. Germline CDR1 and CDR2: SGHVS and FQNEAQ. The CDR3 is CASSFQNLAGESQIVQFF. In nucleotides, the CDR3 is TGTGCCAGCAGCTTTCAAAATTTAGCGGGAGAGTCCCAGATTGTGCAGTTCTTC. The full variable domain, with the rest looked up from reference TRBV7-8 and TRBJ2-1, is GAGVSQSPRYKVAKRGQDVALRCDPISGHVSLFWYQQALGQGPEFLTYFQNEAQLDKSGLPSDRFFAERPEGSVSTLKIQRTQQEDSAVYLCASSFQNLAGESQIVQFFGPGTRLTVL.

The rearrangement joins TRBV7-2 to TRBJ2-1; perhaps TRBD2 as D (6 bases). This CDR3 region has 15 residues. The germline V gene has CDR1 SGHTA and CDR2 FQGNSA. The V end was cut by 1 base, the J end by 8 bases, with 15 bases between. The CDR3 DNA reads TGTGCCAGCAGCTTAGACCCCCTAGCGTGGGATGAGCAGTTCTTC. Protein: CASSLDPLAWDEQFF.

This CDR3 is CASSQDWTGVADTQYF. The CDR3 bases are TGTGCCAGCAGCCAAGATTGGACAGGGGTCGCAGATACGCAGTATTTT. This rearrangement joins TRBV4-2 to TRBJ2-3, with 9 bases matching TRBD1. The CDR3 has 16 residues. The germline gives CDR1 LGHNA, CDR2 YNFKEQ. V lost 0 bases and J lost 4; bases outside the gene matches: 5.

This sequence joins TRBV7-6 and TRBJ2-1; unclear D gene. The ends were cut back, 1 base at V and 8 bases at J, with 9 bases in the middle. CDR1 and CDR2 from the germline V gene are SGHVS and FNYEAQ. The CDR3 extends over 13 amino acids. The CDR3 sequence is CASSLVAIDEQFF. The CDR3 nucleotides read TGTGCCAGCAGCTTAGTGGCTATAGATGAGCAGTTCTTC. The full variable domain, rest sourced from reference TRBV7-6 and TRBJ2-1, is GAGVSQSPRYKVTKRGQDVALRCDPISGHVSLYWYRQALGQGPEFLTYFNYEAQQDKSGLPNDRFSAERPEGSISTLTIQRTEQRDSAMYRCASSLVAIDEQFFGPGTRLTVL.

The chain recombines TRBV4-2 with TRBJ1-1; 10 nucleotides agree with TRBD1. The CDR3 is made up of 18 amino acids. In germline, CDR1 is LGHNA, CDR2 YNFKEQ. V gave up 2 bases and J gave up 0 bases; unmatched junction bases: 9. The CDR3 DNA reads TGTGCCAGCAGCCAAAATGTCCCGGGACAGGGGATGAACACTGAAGCTTTCTTT. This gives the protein CASSQNVPGQGMNTEAFF.